This entry lists 29 T cell receptor beta chains sequenced from one sample in a study. TCRdb analysed the 5' RACE reads with MiXCR anew, one entry per CDR3 protein. Seen here are around 44,000 distinct CDR3 sequences, 25% to 35% observed once, and the top ten hold more than 3.5%. The sample taken for sequencing was tumor-infiltrating memory CD4+ T cells sorted from the breast tumor. As for subset: memory CD4+ T cells, CD4+CD45RO+CD25-. The receptors were sampled from a female donor with breast cancer.

A word on this clonotype: This could be a read error, since a much larger clone is one nucleotide away. The chain recombines TRBV5-1 with TRBJ1-2; 7 bases fit TRBD1. The CDR3 is made up of 15 amino acids. CDR1 and CDR2 (germline): SGHRS, YFSETQ. CDR3 amino acids: CASSLRGRGVDGCTF. Written as DNA, the CDR3 is TGCGCCAGCAGCTTAAGGGGGCGCGGAGTTGATGGCTGCACCTTC.

This clonotype was detected once. The CDR3, as DNA: TGTGCCAGCAGTGACCGGGATCGGGGGGAGACCCAGTACTTC. It specifies CASSDRDRGETQYF. The rearrangement joins TRBV6-1 to TRBJ2-5; a possible D gene is TRBD2 (6 bases). Germline assignment: CDR1 MNHNS and CDR2 SASEGT. Trimming took 3 bases from V and 5 from J, leaving 13 bases between them. The CDR3 length is 14 residues.

In this sample, this clonotype turned up many times. A read error may account for a junction end that differs from germline. V and J are TRBV4-1 and TRBJ1-5; D remains ambiguous. CDR1 is MGHRA, CDR2 YSYEKL, per germline. CDR3 length: 14 amino acids. CDR3 in DNA: TGCGCCAGCAGCCAAGCAAGTAGCCATCAGCCCCAGCATTTT. It codes for CASSQASSHQPQHF.

Details on this clonotype: One end of the junction fails to match germline, which may point to a read error. V usage is TRBV6-5 and J usage is TRBJ2-3; the match to TRBD2 covers 7 bases. Per germline, CDR1 MNHEY and CDR2 SVGAGI. This CDR3 contains 14 residues. CDR3 bases: TGTACCAGCAGTCGGACTAGTACGGGGGATACGCAGTATTTT. Amino acids: CTSSRTSTGDTQYF.

The chain employs TRBV6-5 and TRBJ2-6, with D unresolved. V lost 6 bases and J lost 2, with 14 bases in between. From germline, CDR1 is MNHEY and CDR2 SVGAGI. CDR3 length: 16 amino acids. The CDR3: CASSLSPGTGANVLTF. The CDR3 coding sequence is TGTGCCAGCAGCCTCAGTCCTGGGACTGGGGCCAACGTCCTGACTTTC.

In its sample, this clonotype was seen many times. The chain uses TRBV27 and TRBJ2-1; a possible D gene is TRBD2 (6 bases). The length of the CDR3 is 14 residues. V gave up 4 bases and J gave up 4 bases, with 11 bases separating them. Germline V lookup: CDR1 MNHEY, CDR2 SMNVEV (reference sequence). The CDR3 reads CASSSASAYNEQFF. DNA of the CDR3: TGTGCCAGCAGTTCGGCTAGCGCTTACAATGAGCAGTTCTTC.

Within the sample, this clonotype is medium-sized. V usage is TRBV5-1 and J usage is TRBJ2-6; tentative D call: TRBD1 (6 bases). Trimming removed 4 bases at V and 4 bases at J, with 18 bases between. The CDR3 runs to 17 residues. CDR1 and CDR2 from the germline V gene are SGHRS and YFSETQ. CDR3 sequence: CASSPGQLARGANVLTF. The CDR3 DNA reads TGCGCCAGCAGCCCCGGACAGCTCGCTCGAGGGGCCAACGTCCTGACTTTC.

This clonotype was counted ten times or more. The chain links TRBV5-4 to TRBJ1-2; D remains ambiguous. V lost 0 bases, J lost 4 bases, and 10 bases lay in between. This CDR3 region has 14 residues. Per germline, CDR1 SGHNT and CDR2 YYREEE (reference sequence). Here the CDR3 reads CASSLGRSLYGYTF. The CDR3 DNA sequence: TGTGCCAGCAGCTTGGGGCGGAGCCTCTATGGCTACACCTTC.

V gene TRBV13 combines with J gene TRBJ1-1; D unresolved. This CDR3 is 16 amino acids long. From germline, CDR1 is PRHDT and CDR2 FYEKMQ (reference sequence). V was trimmed by 5 bases and J by 7 bases, leaving 23 bases between them. CDR3 coding DNA: TGTGCCAGCAGCCCCTTAGGAGTAAGGGCATACGGTGAAGCTTTCTTT. Translated: CASSPLGVRAYGEAFF.

The CDR3, as DNA: TGTGCCAGCCATAGCTGGTGGGAGGGCTACACCTTC. Its translation: CASHSWWEGYTF. The V and J genes are TRBV6-1 and TRBJ1-2; D is unresolved. CDR1 MNHNS and CDR2 SASEGT come from the germline V gene. This CDR3 comprises 12 residues. V lost 8 bases and J lost 8, with 15 bases in between.

In this sample, this clonotype turned up once. This chain joins TRBV28 and TRBJ1-6, with D possibly being TRBD1 (6 bases). The CDR3 length is 14 residues. The germline V gene encodes CDR1 MDHEN and CDR2 SYDVKM. V lost 6 bases to trimming and J lost 8 bases, with 14 bases between them. The CDR3 is CASRSVGADSPLHF. The CDR3 region has the DNA TGTGCCAGCAGATCCGTGGGGGCTGATTCACCCCTCCACTTT.

This clonotype was detected a few times. The chain is built from TRBV9 and TRBJ1-4, with 9 bases matching TRBD1. The ends lost 3 bases at V and 4 bases at J; junction bases unmatched: 13. Germline lookup yields CDR1 SGDLS and CDR2 YYNGEE. There are 18 residues in the CDR3. This CDR3 reads CASSAGTGFRGVNEKLFF. DNA for the CDR3: TGTGCCAGCAGCGCGGGGACAGGGTTTAGGGGGGTTAATGAAAAACTGTTTTTT.

This clonotype was observed many times. This chain uses TRBV20-1 with TRBJ2-7; D gene ambiguous. With 2 bases removed from V and 2 bases from J, the gap between germline ends came to 13 bases. The CDR3 runs 14 residues. CDR1 is DFQATT, CDR2 SNEGSKA, per germline (reference sequence). The chain's CDR3 is CSARRPYPPYEQYF. The CDR3 bases are TGCAGTGCTAGAAGACCGTACCCCCCCTACGAGCAGTACTTC.

V gene TRBV5-1 combines with J gene TRBJ2-1, with 12 bases aligning to TRBD2. Losses at the gene ends were 3 bases for V and 7 bases for J; bases not matched to a gene: 11. The CDR3 spans 17 residues. Germline assignment: CDR1 SGHRS and CDR2 YFSETQ. The CDR3 is CASSSRLAGEVRNEQFF. The CDR3 region has the DNA TGCGCCAGCAGCTCGAGACTAGCGGGAGAGGTGAGAAATGAGCAGTTCTTC. The whole variable domain, remainder taken from reference TRBV5-1 and TRBJ2-1, is KAGVTQTPRYLIKTRGQQVTLSCSPISGHRSVSWYQQTPGQGLQFLFEYFSETQRNKGNFPGRFSGRQFSNSRSEMNVSTLELGDSALYLCASSSRLAGEVRNEQFFGPGTRLTVL.

This clonotype was seen at least ten times. V usage is TRBV2 and J usage is TRBJ1-1; no definite D call. Germline values: CDR1 SNHLY, CDR2 FYNNEI. The V end was cut by 4 bases, the J end by 4 bases, with 13 bases between. The CDR3 is made up of 14 amino acids. CDR3 coding DNA: TGTGCCAGCAGTGGACGACGGGTCGGCACTGAAGCTTTCTTT. Translated, it gives CASSGRRVGTEAFF.

Only one count was recorded for this clonotype. This may arise from a read error, as a much more abundant clone is one base away. The conserved closing phenylalanine or tryptophan is absent in this CDR3, likely reflecting a read error. V and J are TRBV6-6 and TRBJ1-6; tentative D call: TRBD1 (5 bases). CDR3 length: 13 amino acids. Trimming stripped 4 bases from V and 8 bases from J, with 9 bases between. In germline, CDR1 is MNHNY, CDR2 SVGAGI (reference sequence). CDR3 DNA: TGTGCCAGCAGTTCCAAGGGGTATTCACCCCTCCACTCT. It translates to CASSSKGYSPLHS.

Notes on this clonotype: This may arise from a read error, as a much more abundant clone is one base away. CDR3 sequence reads: CASSPNVDTQYF. The CDR3 nucleotides are TGTGCCAGCAGCCCGAATGTGGATACGCAGTATTTT. The chain couples TRBV6-5 to TRBJ2-3; D is unresolved. The CDR3 totals 12 residues. V gave up 6 bases and J gave up 6 bases, with 10 bases separating them. Per germline, CDR1 MNHEY and CDR2 SVGAGI.

Here the CDR3 DNA reads TGTGCCAGCAGCTTATATTCGGGGGGTCTCCAAGAGACCCAGTACTTC. This sequence encodes CASSLYSGGLQETQYF. V and J are TRBV7-9 and TRBJ2-5; 7 bases are a match to TRBD2. CDR3 size: 16 residues. The V gene's germline CDR1 is SEHNR and CDR2 FQNEAQ (reference sequence). V was clipped by 2 bases and J by 1 base; unmatched bases: 7.

The chain combines TRBV20-1 with TRBJ2-1; weak D call: TRBD2 (6 bases). V was cut by 6 bases and J by 5 bases, with 26 bases left in between. The germline V gene encodes CDR1 DFQATT and CDR2 SNEGSKA (reference sequence). The CDR3 covers 17 residues. CDR3 sequence: CSALEAKRVGKNNEQFF. The CDR3 DNA is TGCAGTGCCCTAGAGGCAAAGCGGGTTGGTAAAAACAATGAGCAGTTCTTC.

The chain uses TRBV2 and TRBJ2-3; TRBD2 matches 8 bases. V trimming: 6 bases; J trimming: 3 bases; junction bases outside the gene matches: 8. Germline V gene sequence: CDR1 SNHLY, CDR2 FYNNEI. The CDR3 is 15 amino acids. CDR3 in DNA: TGTGCCAGCAGGAGACTAGCGCATGGGACAGATACGCAGTATTTT. Its protein product is CASRRLAHGTDTQYF. The complete variable domain, with remaining parts taken from reference TRBV2 and TRBJ2-3, reads EPEVTQTPSHQVTQMGQEVILRCVPISNHLYFYWYRQILGQKVEFLVSFYNNEISEKSEIFDDQFSVERPDGSNFTLKIRSTKLEDSAMYFCASRRLAHGTDTQYFGPGTRLTVL.

On this clonotype: An end of the junction does not agree with germline; a read error may underlie this. The chain is built from TRBV29-1 and TRBJ2-1; 9 nucleotides line up with TRBD1. There are 14 residues in the CDR3. CDR1 and CDR2 from the germline V gene are SQVTM and ANQGSEA. CDR3 bases: TGCAGCGTTCAAGATTGGGGACAGGGCAATGAGCAGTTCTTC. This encodes CSVQDWGQGNEQFF.

This clonotype occurred a few times. The chain is built from TRBV4-3 and TRBJ2-3; TRBD2 is a possible D gene (6 bases). The CDR3 is 16 residues long. V was cut by 4 bases and J by 3 bases, with 17 bases left in between. Germline lookup yields CDR1 LGHNA and CDR2 YSLEER. CDR3 protein: CASSPKSGRWTDTQYF. The CDR3 DNA reads TGCGCCAGCAGCCCTAAATCAGGGAGGTGGACAGATACGCAGTATTTT.

This clonotype was found many times. V usage is TRBV10-3 and J usage is TRBJ2-5; D not resolved. This CDR3 region has 14 residues. Germline values: CDR1 ENHRY, CDR2 SYGVKD. The germline V and J ends were trimmed by 4 bases and 0 bases, with 9 bases remaining between them. The CDR3 DNA reads as TGTGCCATCAGTGGAGTAATTAACCAAGAGACCCAGTACTTC. Translation: CAISGVINQETQYF.

This clonotype was seen a handful of times. The chain couples TRBV6-4 to TRBJ2-7; TRBD1 matches at 9 bases. CDR1 and CDR2 (germline): MRHNA, SNTAGT. CDR3 size: 16 residues. Trimming removed 6 bases from V and 4 bases from J; junction bases left unmatched: 13. This CDR3 reads CASRTYGTGNSYEQYF. The CDR3 region has the DNA TGTGCCAGCAGGACGTACGGGACAGGGAATTCTTACGAGCAGTACTTC.

In its sample, this clonotype was seen a few times. The rearrangement links TRBV28 to TRBJ2-1; 11 positions agree with TRBD2. With V trimmed by 3 bases and J by 15 bases, 7 bases remained unmatched. This CDR3 is 13 amino acids long. CDR1 and CDR2 (germline): MDHEN, SYDVKM. The DNA for the CDR3 is TGTGCCAGCAGTTTCCACACTAGCGGGAGAACGTTCTTC. Encoded protein: CASSFHTSGRTFF.

This clonotype was observed at least ten times. The chain joins TRBV7-9 to TRBJ2-1; a weak D match, TRBD1 (6 bases). The CDR3 totals 13 residues. CDR1 and CDR2 (germline): SEHNR, FQNEAQ (reference sequence). Trimming removed 2 bases at V and 5 bases at J, with 7 bases between. The CDR3 DNA follows: TGTGCCAGCAGCTTACAGGGGAACAATGAGCAGTTCTTC. This codes for CASSLQGNNEQFF.

The genes are TRBV12-3 or TRBV12-4 and TRBJ1-5; 7 bases map to TRBD1. The end of the DNA is better explained by TRBJ2-3, so the J call may be wrong. The CDR3 loop spans 16 amino acids. As DNA, the CDR3 is TGTGCCAGCAGTTTCGAGACAGGGACAACAAATCAGCCCCAGTATTTT. Amino acid sequence: CASSFETGTTNQPQYF.

The chain employs TRBV5-1 and TRBJ2-5; a weak D match, TRBD2 (5 bases). Germline V gene data show CDR1 as SGHRS and CDR2 as YFSETQ. The V end lost 1 base, the J end lost 4 bases, and 11 bases lay between the germline ends. This CDR3 spans 14 amino acids. CDR3 coding DNA: TGCGCCAGCAGCTTGCAGGACGGAGGAGAGACCCAGTACTTC. Its translation: CASSLQDGGETQYF.

In its sample, this clonotype was seen once. The chain recombines TRBV9 with TRBJ2-1; 11 bases map to TRBD2. The germline CDR1 and CDR2 sequences are SGDLS and YYNGEE. Unmatched junction bases numbered 11, after V lost 4 bases and J lost 8 bases. There are 16 residues in the CDR3. The CDR3 loop reads CASSPLSGRGGDEQFF. Here the CDR3 DNA reads TGTGCCAGCAGCCCCCTTAGCGGGAGGGGGGGGGATGAGCAGTTCTTC.